A single sample is the source of the 7 T cell receptor beta chains below, sequenced in a study of blood T cell repertoires in COVID-19. The repertoire was sequenced with immunoSEQ multiplex PCR; TCRdb's copy has only in-frame clones and lacks some. The top ten hold 10% to 15% of the sample, which has under 300,000 clones, about 86% seen once. The specimen sequenced was peripheral blood. These receptors were obtained from a woman aged 70 to 79 with COVID-19, enrolled during active disease.

In its sample, this clone was seen a few times. The rearrangement links TRBV14 to TRBJ1-4; 10 positions match TRBD1. The CDR3 contains 15 residues. CDR1 and CDR2 from the germline V gene are SGHDN and FVKESK. The V and J ends lost 3 bases and 5 bases, in that order; junction bases with no gene match: 3. CDR3 coding DNA: TGTGCCAGCAGCCAGTGGACAGGGGGAAATGAAAAACTGTTTTTT. Protein sequence: CASSQWTGGNEKLFF.

The V and J genes are TRBV7-2 and TRBJ2-3; 13 bases match TRBD2. The V and J ends lost 6 bases and 2 bases, in that order; junction bases with no gene match: 8. Germline V gives CDR1 SGHTA, CDR2 FQGNSA. The length of the CDR3 is 17 residues. As DNA, the CDR3 is TGTGCCAGCAGACCAAAAGGACTAGCGGGGGACACAGATACGCAGTATTTT. Protein sequence: CASRPKGLAGDTDTQYF.

CDR3: CASSSSGSDEQYF. The CDR3, as DNA: TGCGCCAGCAGCTCTTCGGGGTCCGACGAGCAGTACTTC. This chain connects TRBV5-1 to TRBJ2-7, with D possibly being TRBD2 (5 bases). Germline loops: CDR1 SGHRS, CDR2 YFSETQ. The CDR3 has 13 amino acids. V lost 3 bases, J lost 5 bases, and 12 bases lay in between.

CDR3 region: CASSLDTSGGNIQYF. In nucleotides, the CDR3 is TGCGCCAGCAGCTTGGATACTAGCGGGGGAAACATTCAGTACTTC. The genes are TRBV5-1 and TRBJ2-4, with TRBD2 identical over 11 bases. Germline CDR1 reads SGHRS; CDR2 reads YFSETQ. With V trimmed by 0 bases and J by 6 bases, 2 bases remained unmatched. This CDR3 spans 15 amino acids.

The rearrangement links TRBV24-1 to TRBJ1-4, with TRBD1 matching 7 bases. Germline-derived CDR1 and CDR2 are KGHDR and SFDVKD. The CDR3 loop spans 12 amino acids. J was trimmed by 6 bases and V by 9 bases; bases with no gene match: 3. CDR3 amino acids: CATETGYEKLFF. CDR3 DNA: TGTGCCACCGAGACAGGGTATGAAAAACTGTTTTTT.

The chain links TRBV10-2 to TRBJ1-1, with D possibly matching TRBD1 (5 bases). Germline CDR1 is WSHSY and CDR2 is SAAADI. The V gene lost 7 bases and the J gene lost 1 base, with 13 bases spanning the gap. The CDR3 covers 14 residues. DNA for the CDR3: TGCGCCAGCACAGGGCGGGGAGGGAACACTGAAGCTTTCTTT. Translating gives CASTGRGGNTEAFF.

The chain couples TRBV28 to TRBJ1-2; a possible D gene is TRBD1 (6 bases). Germline CDR1 reads MDHEN; CDR2 reads SYDVKM. Trimming cost V 3 bases and J 4 bases, with 18 bases left between them. The CDR3 consists of 16 residues. CDR3 protein: CASSLPQGRGGYGYTF. In DNA, the CDR3 is TGTGCCAGCAGTTTGCCCCAGGGGAGAGGAGGCTATGGCTACACCTTC.